The rows below give T cell receptor beta chains drawn from one sample of a study of spatial heterogeneity in lung cancer. TCRdb called the 5' RACE reads again in MiXCR, with one record for every CDR3 protein. The data hold some 7,000 distinct CDR3 sequences, with 6.5% to 8% observed a single time. Source: lung tumor tissue, taken at surgery. Every receptor here comes from a male donor with early-stage non-small cell lung cancer. Each CDR3 is given with its conserved first and last residue. D genes are given only for firm matches. Only some rows state a clone size, as once, few, many or a class for expanded clones.

TRBD2	TRBJ2-2	TRBV11-1	NA	CASSATGTSVNGELFF	TGTGCCAGCAGCGCTACCGGGACTAGTGTCAACGGGGAGCTGTTTTTT
TRBD1	TRBJ2-2	TRBV6-2/TRBV6-3	medium-sized	CASNYPDRGAGELFF	TGTGCCAGCAACTACCCGGACAGGGGAGCCGGGGAGCTGTTTTTT
TRBD1	TRBJ1-5	TRBV10-3	medium-sized	CAISRGTGGNQPQHF	TGTGCCATCAGCCGGGGGACAGGGGGCAATCAGCCCCAGCATTTT
NA	TRBJ1-4	TRBV18	many	CASSAQGALSNEKLFF	TGTGCCAGCTCAGCTCAAGGGGCCCTCTCTAATGAAAAACTGTTTTTT
TRBD2	TRBJ2-3	TRBV10-1	many	CASSESPGGRDTQYF	TGCGCCAGCAGTGAGTCGCCGGGAGGGCGGGATACGCAGTATTTT
TRBD2	TRBJ2-5	TRBV12-3/TRBV12-4	medium-sized	CASRLMRGDPTGETQYF	TGTGCCAGCAGATTGATGCGGGGGGACCCCACCGGTGAGACCCAGTACTTC
TRBD2	TRBJ2-1	TRBV6-1	many	CASSITSGFYNEQFF	TGTGCCAGCAGTATTACTAGCGGGTTTTACAATGAGCAGTTCTTC
NA	TRBJ2-7	TRBV28	medium-sized	CASRAYSYEQYF	TGTGCCAGCAGGGCATACTCCTACGAGCAGTACTTC
TRBD1	TRBJ1-3	TRBV6-1	many	CASSLNSGGGNTIYF	TGTGCCAGCAGCCTCAATTCAGGGGGAGGAAACACCATATATTTT
TRBD2	TRBJ2-1	TRBV6-1	few	CASNPGLAINDQFF	TGTGCCAGCAATCCGGGACTAGCGATCAATGATCAGTTCTTC
TRBD1	TRBJ1-1	TRBV5-4	medium-sized	CASSLIGQGGNTEAFF	TGTGCCAGCAGCTTGATAGGACAGGGAGGGAACACTGAAGCTTTCTTT
TRBD1	TRBJ1-2	TRBV6-2/TRBV6-3	medium-sized	CASSYGTGGFNAYTF	TGTGCCAGCAGTTACGGGACAGGGGGCTTTAACGCCTACACCTTC
NA	TRBJ2-7	TRBV13	medium-sized	CASSPLGRGYEQYF	TGTGCCAGCAGCCCCCTCGGAAGGGGATACGAGCAGTACTTC